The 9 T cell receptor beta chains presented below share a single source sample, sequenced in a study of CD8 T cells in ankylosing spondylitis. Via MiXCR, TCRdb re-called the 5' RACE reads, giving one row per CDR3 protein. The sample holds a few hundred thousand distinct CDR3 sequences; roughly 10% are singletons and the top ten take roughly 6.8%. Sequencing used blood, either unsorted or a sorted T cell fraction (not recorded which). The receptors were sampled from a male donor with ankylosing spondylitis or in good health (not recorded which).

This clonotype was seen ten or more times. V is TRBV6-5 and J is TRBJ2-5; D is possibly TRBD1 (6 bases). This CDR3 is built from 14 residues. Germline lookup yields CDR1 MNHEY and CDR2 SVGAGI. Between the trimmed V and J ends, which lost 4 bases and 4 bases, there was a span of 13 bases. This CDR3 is CASSSSTGRETQYF. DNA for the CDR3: TGTGCCAGCAGTTCCTCAACAGGGAGAGAGACCCAGTACTTC.

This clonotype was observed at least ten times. CDR3 loop: CASSRMTGLNQPQHF. The CDR3 DNA sequence: TGTGCCAGCAGCCGAATGACAGGGCTCAATCAGCCCCAGCATTTT. The chain carries TRBV6-1 and TRBJ1-5; TRBD1 aligns across 7 bases. CDR3 length equals 15 residues. From germline, CDR1 is MNHNS and CDR2 SASEGT. The V and J ends lost 6 bases and 3 bases, in that order; junction bases with no gene match: 8.

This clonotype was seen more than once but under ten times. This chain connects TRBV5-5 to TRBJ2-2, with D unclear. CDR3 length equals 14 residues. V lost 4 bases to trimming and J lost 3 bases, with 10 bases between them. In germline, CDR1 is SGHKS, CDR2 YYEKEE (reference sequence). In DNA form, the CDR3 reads TGTGCCAGCAGCCAAGGACCATACACCGGGGAGCTGTTTTTT. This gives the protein CASSQGPYTGELFF.

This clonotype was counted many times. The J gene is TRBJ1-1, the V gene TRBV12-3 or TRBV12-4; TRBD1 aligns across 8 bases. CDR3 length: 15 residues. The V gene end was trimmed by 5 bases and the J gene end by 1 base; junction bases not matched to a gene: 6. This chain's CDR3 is CASSPRTGKNTEAFF. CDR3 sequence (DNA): TGTGCCAGCAGTCCGCGGACAGGGAAGAACACTGAAGCTTTCTTT.

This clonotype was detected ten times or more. As DNA, the CDR3 is TGTGCCAGCAGTAGGGCCCCCGGGACAGTAGTTGGTGCCAGCAATCAGCCCCAGCATTTT. This gives the protein CASSRAPGTVVGASNQPQHF. The chain combines TRBV28 with TRBJ1-5, with 7 bases that match TRBD1. Trimming removed 5 bases from V and 1 base from J; junction bases left unmatched: 20. The CDR3 loop spans 20 amino acids. Germline lookup yields CDR1 MDHEN and CDR2 SYDVKM. The whole variable domain, remainder taken from reference TRBV28 and TRBJ1-5, is DVKVTQSSRYLVKRTGEKVFLECVQDMDHENMFWYRQDPGLGLRLIYFSYDVKMKEKGDIPEGYSVSREKKERFSLILESASTNQTSMYLCASSRAPGTVVGASNQPQHFGDGTRLSIL.

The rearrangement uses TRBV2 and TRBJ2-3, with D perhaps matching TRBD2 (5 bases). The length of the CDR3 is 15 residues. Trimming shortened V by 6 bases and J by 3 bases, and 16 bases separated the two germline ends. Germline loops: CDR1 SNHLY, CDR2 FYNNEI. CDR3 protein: CASSLGVADTDTQYF. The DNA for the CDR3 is TGTGCCAGCAGCCTGGGAGTAGCTGATACAGATACGCAGTATTTT.

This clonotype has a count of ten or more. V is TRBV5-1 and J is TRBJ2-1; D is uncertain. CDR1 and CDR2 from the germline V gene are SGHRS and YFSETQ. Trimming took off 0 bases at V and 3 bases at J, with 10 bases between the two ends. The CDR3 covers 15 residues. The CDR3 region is CASSLEVGGYNEQFF. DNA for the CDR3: TGCGCCAGCAGCTTGGAGGTCGGCGGCTACAATGAGCAGTTCTTC.

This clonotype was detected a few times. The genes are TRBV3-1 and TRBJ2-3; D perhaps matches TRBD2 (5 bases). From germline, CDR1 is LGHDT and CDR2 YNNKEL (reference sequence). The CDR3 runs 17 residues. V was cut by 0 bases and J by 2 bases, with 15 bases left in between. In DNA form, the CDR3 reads TGTGCCAGCAGCCAAGAAGGAAGCGGAGCCTACACAGATACGCAGTATTTT. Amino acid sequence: CASSQEGSGAYTDTQYF.

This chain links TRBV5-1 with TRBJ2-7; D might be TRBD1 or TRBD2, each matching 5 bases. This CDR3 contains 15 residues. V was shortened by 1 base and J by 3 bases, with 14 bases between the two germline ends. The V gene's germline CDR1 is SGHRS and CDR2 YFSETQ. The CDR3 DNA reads TGCGCCAGCAGCTTGACTTCCAGGGAGCTCTACGAGCAGTACTTC. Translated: CASSLTSRELYEQYF.